Described below is a single T cell receptor (beta chain) sequence and its context. The antigen it binds to is not known. There are no base qualities to consult, and no much larger clone falls within one base. This entry comes from a study of blood T cells in healthy people across ages (dated by TCRdb to the mid-2010s). Context from the whole study: In model experiments, roughly one uniquely barcoded TCR beta cDNA molecule per two T cells was captured by template switching. Donors were grouped into four age groups: young (average 16 years), middle-aged (39), aged (62) and long-lived (just over 80). Age-related changes in TCR beta repertoire diversity were measured in the study by deep sequencing normalized with unique cDNA molecular identifiers. The study analyzed two additional independent replicas of 1 million unique cDNA reads from the same blood draw for two donors, one aged 18 to 30 and one aged 80 or older.

Donors were roughly 40 systemically healthy Caucasian individuals from Russia aged roughly 6 to 90 years. Ten milliliters of peripheral blood were drawn from each donor into EDTA-treated Vacutainer tubes. Ficoll-Paque density-gradient centrifugation was used to isolate PBMCs, with at least 6.5 million per sample. Total RNA was extracted from PBMCs with Trizol reagent, with at least 5.5 micrograms obtained per sample. Naive CD45RAhigh/CD27high T cell percentages were measured by flow cytometry on a PBMC aliquot from every donor. Points the paper makes about the study in general: The percentage of naive T cells measured by flow cytometry correlated strongly with observed TCR beta diversity. Estimates of total diversity based on one million sequenced T cells were considered lower bounds and underestimates. Because donor CMV infection status was unknown, age-related changes in expanded clonotypes were potentially confounded. Since profiling was done on bulk unsorted PBMCs, naive and antigen-experienced compartments could not be conclusively compared. Observed TCR beta diversity per million T cells fell roughly linearly with age, and a significant reduction was already apparent by age roughly 40. Compared with the aged group, more naive CD4+ T cells, fewer expanded clones and increased TCR diversity were shown by the long-lived group, suggesting age selection.

The library was made by 5' RACE. This sample was sequenced with an Illumina HiSeq 2500. A second about 7 to 11 cycle PCR used a sample-barcoded 5' primer and a J-beta primer mix. A unique molecular identifier was introduced onto each TCR beta cDNA molecule by a template-switch 5' adaptor carrying 12 random nucleotides. Each sample yielded at least 2.5 million CDR3-containing paired-end reads. First-strand cDNA synthesis was performed from all RNA using the Mint cDNA synthesis kit, with priming by a TRBC-specific oligonucleotide. All cDNA was treated with uracil-DNA glycosylase and then went through a first 18-cycle PCR with the universal primers M1SS and BC2_uni_R. Concerning the study's data processing: Each sample was normalized by randomly selecting 1 million high-quality reads, each carrying a distinct molecular identifier. Instead of being binned into consensus sequences, reads that shared molecular identifiers were thrown out. MiTCR, run with a Q25 quality threshold and the strictest error-elimination algorithm, handled CDR3 identification, clonotype clustering and error correction. A nonparametric unseen species model with Euler transformation was used to estimate a lower bound on total TCR beta diversity. In-frame beta chains were kept once TCRdb had trimmed the public reads at Q25 with fastp and called clones with MiXCR. Every CDR3 protein is listed once, alongside the most common genes and DNA of its rows. Clone size and V and J calls follow TCRdb, not the original study. For this sample there are more than 450,000 distinct CDR3 sequences; approximately 26% appear just once. The ten largest clones add up to approximately 4% of the sample.

CDR1 and CDR2, per the germline V gene, are LGHNA and YNFKEQ. The V and J ends are trimmed by 0 bases and 3 bases, leaving 11 bases between them. The CDR3 covers 15 residues, taking in both the cysteine and the phenylalanine. Only CDR3 DNA remains: 45 bases, in frame from the first base. This sample also belongs to another study, concerning T cells of mothers and their children. The second paper states: The donors were nine systemically healthy Caucasian individuals, made up of three mothers and their six children. cDNA synthesis used all of the extracted RNA, with 1.5 ug of RNA in each 15 ul reaction. In the second PCR, the M1S primer introduced both the sample barcodes and 2-4 random nucleotides. Over 8.5 million TCR beta CDR3 reads came from each mother, compared with approximately 3 million reads from each child. Thymic selection similarly shapes TCR recombination output in related and unrelated pairs, with minor effect from inherited differences. Related mother-child pairs always showed normalized repertoire overlap that was slightly higher than in unrelated mother-child pairs, though the difference was never significant. No persistent microchimeric T cell clones were detected, at a sensitivity of roughly 99 clones per million clonotypes. In the study, deep NGS was used to compare the TCR beta repertoires of mothers and children, and features distinguishing related mother-child pairs from unrelated individuals were sought. Mothers averaged about 40 +/- 4 years of age and children averaged roughly 12 +/- 4 years. After adapter ligation with NEBNext reagents, the libraries were sequenced on Illumina HiSeq 2000 with 100+100 nt paired-end reads. To prevent cross-contamination, the mother and child libraries were prepared one month apart and sequenced in separate runs. For each donor, between roughly 450,000 and 2,200,000 distinct TCR beta clonotypes were identified. Naive TCR beta clonotypes were estimated from low-frequency clonotypes matched to each donor's FACS-determined naive share, without sorting.

What was sequenced was blood. The receptor was isolated from a boy aged 2 to 10 in good health. The rearrangement combines TRBV4-2 with TRBJ2-5; the D gene is perhaps TRBD1, from 5 matching bases. The DNA sequence follows: TGTGCCAGCAGCCAAGAGGGGCTGGCAGAAGAGACCCAGTACTTC. Its amino acids are CASSQEGLAEETQYF.